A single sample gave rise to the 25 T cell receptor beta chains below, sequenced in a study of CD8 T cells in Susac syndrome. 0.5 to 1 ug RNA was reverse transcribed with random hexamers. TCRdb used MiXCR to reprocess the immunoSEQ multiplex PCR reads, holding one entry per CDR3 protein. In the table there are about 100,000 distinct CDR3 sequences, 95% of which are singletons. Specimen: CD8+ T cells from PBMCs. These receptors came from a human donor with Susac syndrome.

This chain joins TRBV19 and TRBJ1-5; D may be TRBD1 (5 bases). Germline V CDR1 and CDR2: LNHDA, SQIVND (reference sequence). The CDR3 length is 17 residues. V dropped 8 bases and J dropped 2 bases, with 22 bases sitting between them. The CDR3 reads CASGFRGTKGGNQPQHF. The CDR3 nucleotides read TGTGCCAGTGGTTTCCGGGGCACTAAGGGAGGCAATCAGCCCCAGCATTTT.

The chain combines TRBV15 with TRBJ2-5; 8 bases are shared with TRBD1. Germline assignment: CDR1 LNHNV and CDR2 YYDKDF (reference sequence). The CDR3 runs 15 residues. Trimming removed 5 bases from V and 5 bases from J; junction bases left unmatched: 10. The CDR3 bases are TGTGCCACCAGCGCGACTGGGACAGGTTTGGAGACCCAGTACTTC. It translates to CATSATGTGLETQYF.

The CDR3 is CASVAGAGETQYF. The CDR3 nucleotides are TGTGCCAGTGTAGCGGGAGCAGGAGAGACCCAGTACTTC. The chain is built from TRBV6-1 and TRBJ2-5; the match to TRBD2 covers 9 bases. Trimming removed 9 bases from V and 4 bases from J; junction bases left unmatched: 6. The germline V gene encodes CDR1 MNHNS and CDR2 SASEGT. The CDR3 length is 13 residues.

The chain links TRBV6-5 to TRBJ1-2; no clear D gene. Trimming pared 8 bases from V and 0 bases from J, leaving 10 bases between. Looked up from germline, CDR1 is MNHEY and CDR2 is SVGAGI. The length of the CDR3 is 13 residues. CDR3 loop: CASFSGANYGYTF. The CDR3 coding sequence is TGTGCCAGCTTCTCCGGAGCTAACTATGGCTACACCTTC.

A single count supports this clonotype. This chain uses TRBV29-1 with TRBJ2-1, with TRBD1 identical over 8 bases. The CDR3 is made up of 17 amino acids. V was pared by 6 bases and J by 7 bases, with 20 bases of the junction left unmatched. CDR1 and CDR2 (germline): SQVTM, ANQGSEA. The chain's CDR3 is CSVLGRGQTGARNEQFF. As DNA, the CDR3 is TGCAGCGTCCTGGGCAGGGGGCAAACGGGGGCCAGGAATGAGCAGTTCTTC.

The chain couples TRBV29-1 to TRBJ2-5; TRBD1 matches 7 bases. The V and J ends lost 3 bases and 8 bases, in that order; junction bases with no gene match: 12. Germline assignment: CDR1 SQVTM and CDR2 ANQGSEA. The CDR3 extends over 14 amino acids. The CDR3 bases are TGCAGCGTTGATGATTTGGGGACAGTTGGCACCCAGTACTTC. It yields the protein CSVDDLGTVGTQYF. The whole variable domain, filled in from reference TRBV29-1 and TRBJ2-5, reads SAVISQKPSRDICQRGTSLTIQCQVDSQVTMMFWYRQQPGQSLTLIATANQGSEATYESGFVIDKFPISRPNLTFSTLTVSNMSPEDSSIYLCSVDDLGTVGTQYFGPGTRLLVL.

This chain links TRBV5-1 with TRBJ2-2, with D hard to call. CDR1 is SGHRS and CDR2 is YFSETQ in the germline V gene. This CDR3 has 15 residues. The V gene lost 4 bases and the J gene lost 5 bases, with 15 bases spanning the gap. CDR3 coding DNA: TGCGCCAGCAGCCCCAGTGGGTCCAGGACCGGGGAGCTGTTTTTT. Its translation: CASSPSGSRTGELFF.

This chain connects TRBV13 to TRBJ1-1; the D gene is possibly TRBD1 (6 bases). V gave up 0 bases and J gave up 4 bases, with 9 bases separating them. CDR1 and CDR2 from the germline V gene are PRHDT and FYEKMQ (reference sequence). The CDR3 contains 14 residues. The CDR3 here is CASSLGGGATEAFF. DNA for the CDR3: TGTGCCAGCAGCTTAGGAGGGGGGGCCACTGAAGCTTTCTTT.

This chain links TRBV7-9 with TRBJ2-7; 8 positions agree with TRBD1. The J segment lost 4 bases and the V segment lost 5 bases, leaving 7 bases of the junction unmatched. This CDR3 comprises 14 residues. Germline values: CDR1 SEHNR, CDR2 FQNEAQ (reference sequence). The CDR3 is CASSSGDRGYEQYF. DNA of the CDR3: TGTGCCAGCAGCAGTGGAGACAGGGGATACGAGCAGTACTTC.

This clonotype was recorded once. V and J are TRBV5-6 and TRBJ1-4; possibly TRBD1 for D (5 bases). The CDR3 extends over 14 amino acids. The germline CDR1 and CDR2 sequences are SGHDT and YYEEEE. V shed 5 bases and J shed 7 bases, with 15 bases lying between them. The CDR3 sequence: CASRRGGVGEKLFF. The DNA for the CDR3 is TGTGCCAGCAGAAGAGGAGGGGTTGGTGAAAAACTGTTTTTT.

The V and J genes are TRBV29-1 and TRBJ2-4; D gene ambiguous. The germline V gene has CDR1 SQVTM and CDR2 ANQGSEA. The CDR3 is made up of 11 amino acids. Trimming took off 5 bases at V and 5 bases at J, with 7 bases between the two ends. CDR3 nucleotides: TGCAGCGTTAGGCTTCAAAACATTCAGTACTTC. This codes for CSVRLQNIQYF.

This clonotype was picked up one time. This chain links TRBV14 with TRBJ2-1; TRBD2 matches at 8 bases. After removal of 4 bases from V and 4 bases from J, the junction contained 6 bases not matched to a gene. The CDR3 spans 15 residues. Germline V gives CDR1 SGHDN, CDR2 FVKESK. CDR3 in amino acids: CASSPREDPYNEQFF. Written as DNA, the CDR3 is TGTGCCAGCAGCCCGCGGGAGGACCCATACAATGAGCAGTTCTTC.

This chain's CDR3 is CATRDSNYEQYF. CDR3 DNA sequence: TGTGCCACCAGGGACAGCAACTACGAGCAGTACTTC. This sequence joins TRBV6-5 and TRBJ2-7; 7 bases map to TRBD1. Germline V gene lookup returns CDR1 MNHEY and CDR2 SVGAGI. The CDR3 is made up of 12 amino acids. J was trimmed by 3 bases and V by 10 bases; bases with no gene match: 6.

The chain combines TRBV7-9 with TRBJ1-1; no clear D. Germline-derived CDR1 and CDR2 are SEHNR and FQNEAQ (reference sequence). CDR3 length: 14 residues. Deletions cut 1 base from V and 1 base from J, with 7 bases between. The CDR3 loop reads CASSLGTGNTEAFF. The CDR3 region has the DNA TGTGCCAGCAGCTTAGGGACGGGGAACACTGAAGCTTTCTTT.

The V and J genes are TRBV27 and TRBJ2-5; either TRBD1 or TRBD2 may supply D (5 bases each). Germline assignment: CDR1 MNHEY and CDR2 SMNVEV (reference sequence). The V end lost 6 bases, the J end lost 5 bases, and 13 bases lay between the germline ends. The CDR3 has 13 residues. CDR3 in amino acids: CASSLLEGETQYF. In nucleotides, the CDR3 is TGTGCCAGCAGCTTACTTGAGGGGGAGACCCAGTACTTC.

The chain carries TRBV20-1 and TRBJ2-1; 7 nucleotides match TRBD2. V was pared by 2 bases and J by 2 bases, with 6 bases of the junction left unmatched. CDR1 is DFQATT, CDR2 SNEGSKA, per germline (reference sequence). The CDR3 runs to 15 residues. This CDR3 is CSARSTSWAYNEQFF. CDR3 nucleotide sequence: TGCAGTGCTAGATCGACTAGCTGGGCCTACAATGAGCAGTTCTTC.

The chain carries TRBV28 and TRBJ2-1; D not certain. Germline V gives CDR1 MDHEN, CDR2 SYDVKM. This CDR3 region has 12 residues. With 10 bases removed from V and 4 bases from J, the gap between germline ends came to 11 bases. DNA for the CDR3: TGTGCCATTCGGACGGATTACAATGAGCAGTTCTTC. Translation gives CAIRTDYNEQFF.

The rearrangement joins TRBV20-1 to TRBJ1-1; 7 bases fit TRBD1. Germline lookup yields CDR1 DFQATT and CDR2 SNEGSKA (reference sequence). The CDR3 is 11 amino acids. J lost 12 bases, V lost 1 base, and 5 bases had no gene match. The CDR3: CSARGLRGTFF. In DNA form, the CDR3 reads TGCAGTGCTAGAGGTCTCAGGGGGACTTTCTTT.

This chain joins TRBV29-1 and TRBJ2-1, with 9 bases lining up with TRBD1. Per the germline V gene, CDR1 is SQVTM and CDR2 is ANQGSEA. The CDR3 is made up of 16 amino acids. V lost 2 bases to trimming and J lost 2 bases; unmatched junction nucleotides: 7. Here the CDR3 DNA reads TGCAGCGTTGAACCCCCGCGACAGGGGGCCTACAATGAGCAGTTCTTC. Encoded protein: CSVEPPRQGAYNEQFF.

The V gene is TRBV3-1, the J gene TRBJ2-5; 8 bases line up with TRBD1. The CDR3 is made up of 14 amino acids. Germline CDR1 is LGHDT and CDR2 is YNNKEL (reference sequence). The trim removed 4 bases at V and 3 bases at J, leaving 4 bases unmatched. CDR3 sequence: CASSPYRGEETQYF. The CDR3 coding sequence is TGTGCCAGCAGCCCCTACAGGGGGGAAGAGACCCAGTACTTC.

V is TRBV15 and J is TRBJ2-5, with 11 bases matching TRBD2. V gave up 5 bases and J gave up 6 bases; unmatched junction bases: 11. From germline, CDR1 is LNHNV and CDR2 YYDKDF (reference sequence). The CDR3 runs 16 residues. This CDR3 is CATSEPRLAGWQTQYF. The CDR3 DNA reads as TGTGCCACCAGCGAACCTCGACTAGCGGGATGGCAGACCCAGTACTTC.

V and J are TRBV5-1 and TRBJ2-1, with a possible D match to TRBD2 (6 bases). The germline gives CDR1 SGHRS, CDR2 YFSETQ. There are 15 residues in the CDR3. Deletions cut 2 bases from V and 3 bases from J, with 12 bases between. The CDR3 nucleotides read TGCGCCAGCAGCTTATCGTCCGGGGGCTACAATGAGCAGTTCTTC. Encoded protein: CASSLSSGGYNEQFF.

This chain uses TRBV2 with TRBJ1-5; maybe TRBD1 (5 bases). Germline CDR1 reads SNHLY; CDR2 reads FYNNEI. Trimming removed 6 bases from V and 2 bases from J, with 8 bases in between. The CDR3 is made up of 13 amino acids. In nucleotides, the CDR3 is TGTGCCAGCAGGAGGGACGGCAATCAGCCCCAGCATTTT. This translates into CASRRDGNQPQHF.

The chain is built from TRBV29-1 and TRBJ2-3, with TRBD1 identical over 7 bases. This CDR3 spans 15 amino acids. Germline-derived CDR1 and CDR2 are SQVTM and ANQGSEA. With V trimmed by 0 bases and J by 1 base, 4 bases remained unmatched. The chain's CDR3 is CSVEDPGTGTDTQYF. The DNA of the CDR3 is TGCAGCGTTGAAGATCCAGGGACAGGCACAGATACGCAGTATTTT.

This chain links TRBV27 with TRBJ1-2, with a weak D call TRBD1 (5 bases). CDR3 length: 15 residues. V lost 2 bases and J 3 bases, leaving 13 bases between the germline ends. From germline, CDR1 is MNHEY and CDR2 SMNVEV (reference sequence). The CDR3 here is CASSLRPGRDYGYTF. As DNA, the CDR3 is TGTGCCAGCAGTTTAAGGCCAGGGCGCGACTATGGCTACACCTTC.